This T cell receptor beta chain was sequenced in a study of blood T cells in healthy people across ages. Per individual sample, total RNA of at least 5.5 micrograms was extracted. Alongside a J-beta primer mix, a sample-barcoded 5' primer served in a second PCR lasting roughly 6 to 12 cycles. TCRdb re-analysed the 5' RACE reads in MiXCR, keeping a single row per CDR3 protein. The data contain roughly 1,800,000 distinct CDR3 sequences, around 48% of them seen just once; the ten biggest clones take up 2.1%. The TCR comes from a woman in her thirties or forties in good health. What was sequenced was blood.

CDR3 sequence reads: CASSRPGQLYEQYF. CDR3 nucleotides: TGTGCCAGCAGTCGTCCGGGACAGCTATACGAGCAGTACTTC. The chain uses TRBV5-4 and TRBJ2-4, with 7 bases aligning to TRBD1. The better agreement between TRBJ2-7 and the DNA end casts doubt on the J call. Germline V CDR1 and CDR2: SGHNT, YYREEE (reference sequence). The CDR3 is 14 amino acids.